One T cell receptor beta chain is described in this entry. TCRdb recomputed calls from the 5' RACE reads with MiXCR, one row per CDR3 protein. The sample consists of approximately 580,000 distinct CDR3 sequences, about a sixth of them appearing once. There are 13 residues in the CDR3. V lost 2 bases and J 2 bases, leaving 4 bases between the germline ends. These data come from a study of T cells after yellow fever vaccination. V gene TRBV12-3 or TRBV12-4 combines with J gene TRBJ2-4; D not certain. The receptor was isolated from a man aged 18 to 30 who received the YFV17D yellow fever vaccine. Specimen: PBMCs, collected about 5 days after the first yellow fever vaccination. In DNA, the CDR3 is TGTGCCAGCAGTTTAAAAACCAAAAACATTCAGTACTTC. This sequence encodes CASSLKTKNIQYF.